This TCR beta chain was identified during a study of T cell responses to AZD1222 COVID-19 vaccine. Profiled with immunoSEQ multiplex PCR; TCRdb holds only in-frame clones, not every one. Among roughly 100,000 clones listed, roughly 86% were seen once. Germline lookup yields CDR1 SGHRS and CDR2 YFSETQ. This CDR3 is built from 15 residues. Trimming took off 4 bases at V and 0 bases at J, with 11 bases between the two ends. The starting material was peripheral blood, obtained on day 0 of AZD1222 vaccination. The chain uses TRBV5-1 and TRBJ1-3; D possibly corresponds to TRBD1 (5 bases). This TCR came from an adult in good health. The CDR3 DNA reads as TGCGCCAGCAGCACCTCAGGGAGCTCTGGAAACACCATATATTTT. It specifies CASSTSGSSGNTIYF.